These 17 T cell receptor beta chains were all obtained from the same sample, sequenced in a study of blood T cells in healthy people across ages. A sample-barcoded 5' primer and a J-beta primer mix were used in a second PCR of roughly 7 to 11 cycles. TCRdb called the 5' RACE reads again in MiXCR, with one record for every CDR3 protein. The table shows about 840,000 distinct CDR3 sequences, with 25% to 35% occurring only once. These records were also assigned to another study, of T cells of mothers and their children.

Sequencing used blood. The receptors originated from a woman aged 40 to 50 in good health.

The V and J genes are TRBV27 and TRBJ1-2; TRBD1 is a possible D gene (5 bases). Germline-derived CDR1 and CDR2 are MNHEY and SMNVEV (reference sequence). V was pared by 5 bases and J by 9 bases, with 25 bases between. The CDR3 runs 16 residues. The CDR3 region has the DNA TGTGCCAGCAGTGATTTTACGGAGGGGTCAATCGACAGCTACACCTTC. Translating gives CASSDFTEGSIDSYTF.

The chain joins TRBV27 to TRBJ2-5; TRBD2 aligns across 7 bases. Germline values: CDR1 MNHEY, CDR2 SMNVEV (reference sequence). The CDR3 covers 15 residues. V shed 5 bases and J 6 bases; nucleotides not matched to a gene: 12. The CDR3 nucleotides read TGTGCCAGCAGTCCCACTAGCGTGTTGTTTCAGACCCAGTACTTC. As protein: CASSPTSVLFQTQYF.

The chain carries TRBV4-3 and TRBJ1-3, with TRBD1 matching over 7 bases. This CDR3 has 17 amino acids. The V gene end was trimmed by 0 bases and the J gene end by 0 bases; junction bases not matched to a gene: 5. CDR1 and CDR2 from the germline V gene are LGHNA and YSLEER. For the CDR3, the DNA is TGCGCCAGCAGCCAAGACCGGGAGGGGGCCTCTGGAAACACCATATATTTT. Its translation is CASSQDREGASGNTIYF.

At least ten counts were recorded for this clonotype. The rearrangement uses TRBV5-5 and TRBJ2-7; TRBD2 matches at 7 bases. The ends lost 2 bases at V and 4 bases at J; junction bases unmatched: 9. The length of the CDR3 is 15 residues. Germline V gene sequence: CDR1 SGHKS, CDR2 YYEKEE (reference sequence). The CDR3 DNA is TGTGCCAGCAGCTTTTCGGGTAGCGGGTTATACGAGCAGTACTTC. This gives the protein CASSFSGSGLYEQYF.

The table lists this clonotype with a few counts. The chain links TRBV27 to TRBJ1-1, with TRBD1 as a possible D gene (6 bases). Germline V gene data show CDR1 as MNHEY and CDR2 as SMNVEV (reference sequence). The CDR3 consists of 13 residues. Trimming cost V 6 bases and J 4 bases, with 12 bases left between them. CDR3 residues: CASSLGGPTEAFF. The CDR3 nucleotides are TGTGCCAGCAGCCTAGGGGGGCCCACTGAAGCTTTCTTT.

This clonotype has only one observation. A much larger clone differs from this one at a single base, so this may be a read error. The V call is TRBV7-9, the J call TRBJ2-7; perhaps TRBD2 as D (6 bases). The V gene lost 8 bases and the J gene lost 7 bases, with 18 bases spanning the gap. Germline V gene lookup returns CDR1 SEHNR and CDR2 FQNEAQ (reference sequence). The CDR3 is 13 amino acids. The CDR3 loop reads CASLGGLYNEQYF. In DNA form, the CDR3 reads TGTGCCAGCCTGGGGGGTTTATACAATGAGCAGTACTTC.

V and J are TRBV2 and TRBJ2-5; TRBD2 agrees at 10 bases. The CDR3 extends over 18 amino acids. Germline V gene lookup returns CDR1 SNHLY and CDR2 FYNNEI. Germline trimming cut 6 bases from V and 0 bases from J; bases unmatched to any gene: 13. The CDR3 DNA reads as TGTGCCAGCAGCGGGGAGCTAGCGGGGGTCATGTACCAAGAGACCCAGTACTTC. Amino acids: CASSGELAGVMYQETQYF.

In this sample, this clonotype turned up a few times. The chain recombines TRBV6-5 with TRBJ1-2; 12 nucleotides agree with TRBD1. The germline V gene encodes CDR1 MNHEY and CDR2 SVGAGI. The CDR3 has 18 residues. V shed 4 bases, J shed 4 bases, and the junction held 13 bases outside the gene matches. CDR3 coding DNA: TGTGCCAGCAGTTTGACACGGGACAGGGGGCGGATTGGCTATGGCTACACCTTC. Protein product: CASSLTRDRGRIGYGYTF.

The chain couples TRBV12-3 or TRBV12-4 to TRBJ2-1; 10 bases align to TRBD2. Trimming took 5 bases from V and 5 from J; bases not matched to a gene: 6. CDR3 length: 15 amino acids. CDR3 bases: TGTGCCAGCAGTACACCTAGCGGGGGCCACAATGAGCAGTTCTTC. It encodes CASSTPSGGHNEQFF.

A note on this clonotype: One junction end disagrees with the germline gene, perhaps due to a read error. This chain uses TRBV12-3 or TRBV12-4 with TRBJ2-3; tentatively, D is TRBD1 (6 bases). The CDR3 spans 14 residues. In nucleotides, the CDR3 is TGTGCCAGCAGAGAGGGGGTTAGGTCAGATACGCGGTATTTT. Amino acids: CASREGVRSDTRYF.

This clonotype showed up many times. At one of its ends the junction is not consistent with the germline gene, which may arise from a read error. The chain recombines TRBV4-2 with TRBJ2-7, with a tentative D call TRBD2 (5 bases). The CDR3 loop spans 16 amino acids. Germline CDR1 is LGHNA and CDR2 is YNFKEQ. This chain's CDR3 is CASSQDWQGSSYEQYF. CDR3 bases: TGCGCCAGCAGCCAAGATTGGCAAGGGAGCTCCTACGAGCAGTACTTC.

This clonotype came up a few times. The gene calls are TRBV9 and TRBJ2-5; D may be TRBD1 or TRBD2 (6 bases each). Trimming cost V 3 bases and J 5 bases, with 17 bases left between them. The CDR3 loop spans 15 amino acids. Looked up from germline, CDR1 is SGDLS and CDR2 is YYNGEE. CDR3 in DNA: TGTGCCAGCAGCGAAGGTGGGGGGCCCAGGGAGACCCAGTACTTC. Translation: CASSEGGGPRETQYF.

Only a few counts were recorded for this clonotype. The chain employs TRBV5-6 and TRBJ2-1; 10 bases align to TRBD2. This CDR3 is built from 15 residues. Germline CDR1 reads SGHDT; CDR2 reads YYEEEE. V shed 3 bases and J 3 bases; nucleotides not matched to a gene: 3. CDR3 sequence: CASSSSGGGYNEQFF. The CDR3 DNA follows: TGTGCCAGCAGCTCGAGCGGGGGGGGCTACAATGAGCAGTTCTTC.

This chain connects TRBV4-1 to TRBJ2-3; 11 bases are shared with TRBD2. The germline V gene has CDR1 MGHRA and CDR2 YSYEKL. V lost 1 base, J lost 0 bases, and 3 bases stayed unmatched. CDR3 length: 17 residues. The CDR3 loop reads CASSQGLAGTSTDTQYF. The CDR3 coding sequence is TGCGCCAGCAGCCAAGGACTAGCGGGAACTAGCACAGATACGCAGTATTTT.

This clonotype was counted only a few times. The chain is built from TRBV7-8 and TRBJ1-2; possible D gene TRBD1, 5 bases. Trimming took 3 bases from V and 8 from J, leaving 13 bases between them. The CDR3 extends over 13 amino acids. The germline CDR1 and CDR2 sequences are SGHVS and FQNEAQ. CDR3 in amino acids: CASSFRDGGGYTF. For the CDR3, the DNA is TGTGCCAGCAGCTTCCGGGACGGTGGGGGCTACACCTTC.

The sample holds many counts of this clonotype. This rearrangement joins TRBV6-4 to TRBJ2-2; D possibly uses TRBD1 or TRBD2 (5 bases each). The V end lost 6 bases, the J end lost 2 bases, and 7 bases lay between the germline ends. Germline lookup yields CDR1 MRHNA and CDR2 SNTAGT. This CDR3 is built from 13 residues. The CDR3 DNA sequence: TGTGCCAGCAGCCGGGACAACACCGGGGAGCTGTTTTTT. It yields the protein CASSRDNTGELFF.

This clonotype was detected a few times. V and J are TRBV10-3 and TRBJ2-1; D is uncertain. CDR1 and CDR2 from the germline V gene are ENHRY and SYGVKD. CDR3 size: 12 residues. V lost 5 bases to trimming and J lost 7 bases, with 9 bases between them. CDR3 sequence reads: CAISSTANEQFF. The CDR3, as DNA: TGTGCCATCAGTTCGACTGCGAATGAGCAGTTCTTC.